This entry features one T cell receptor beta chain sequence. This sample is drawn from a study of blood T cell repertoires in COVID-19. The wider study: The United States, Italy and Spain were the sources of the acute and convalescent COVID-19 samples. PBMCs, B-cell-depleted T cells, or T cells provided the cDNA or gDNA that made up the material.

The CDR3 is 13 residues long. The V gene's germline CDR1 is SGHNT and CDR2 YYREEE (reference sequence). The V and J ends lost 2 bases and 3 bases, in that order; junction bases with no gene match: 1. In the study's own analysis: Reference gene primer amplification in the assay estimated nucleated cell counts. Some clones are missing from TCRdb's copy, which holds only in-frame ones; the method was immunoSEQ multiplex PCR. V, J and clone size are those of that table, while D and trimming were read from the DNA. Here the sample spans some 140,000 clones, around 84% being singletons. The receptor comes from a woman older than 75 with acute or convalescent COVID-19. V gene TRBV5-4 combines with J gene TRBJ2-7, with 8 nucleotides matching TRBD2. Sequences were obtained from peripheral blood. CDR3 bases: TGTGCCAGCAGCTTAGCGGGAGTCTACGAGCAGTACTTC. The encoded protein is CASSLAGVYEQYF.